Given below is one TCR beta chain in context. The sample comes from a study of blood T cell repertoires in COVID-19. Study in general: From the United States, Italy and Spain came samples of acute and convalescent COVID-19.

The germline V gene encodes CDR1 SGHVS and CDR2 FNYEAQ. The CDR3 has 16 residues. V shed 4 bases and J shed 0 bases, with 13 bases lying between them. In the original processing: Estimation of nucleated cell counts relied on the amplification of reference gene primers. The protocol was immunoSEQ multiplex PCR, while the TCRdb copy is restricted to in-frame clones and leaves out a portion. The V and J calls and clone size are taken from that table; D and trimming were inferred from the DNA. Of 100,000 to 150,000 clones listed, around 89% were seen once; the top ten hold more than 15%. The source of this sequence is a man in his fifties or sixties with active or convalescent COVID-19. The specimen was peripheral blood. This chain connects TRBV7-6 to TRBJ1-5; D perhaps matches TRBD1 (5 bases). CDR3 DNA sequence: TGTGCCAGCAGCTCCCGGGGGGGAGATAGCAATCAGCCCCAGCATTTT. This translates into CASSSRGGDSNQPQHF.